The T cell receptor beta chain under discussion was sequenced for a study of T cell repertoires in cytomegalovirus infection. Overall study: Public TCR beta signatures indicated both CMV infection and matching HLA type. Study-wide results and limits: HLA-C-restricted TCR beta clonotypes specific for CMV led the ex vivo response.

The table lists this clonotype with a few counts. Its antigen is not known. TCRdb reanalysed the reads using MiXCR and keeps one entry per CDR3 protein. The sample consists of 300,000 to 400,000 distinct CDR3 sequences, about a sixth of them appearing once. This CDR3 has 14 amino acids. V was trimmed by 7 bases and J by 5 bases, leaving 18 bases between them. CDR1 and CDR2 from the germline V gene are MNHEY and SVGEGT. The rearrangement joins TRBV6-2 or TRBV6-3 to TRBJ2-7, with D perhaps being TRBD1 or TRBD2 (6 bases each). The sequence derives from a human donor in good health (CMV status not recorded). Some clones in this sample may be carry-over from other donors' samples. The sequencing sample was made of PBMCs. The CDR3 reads CASKKGGTIHEQYF. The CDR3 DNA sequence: TGTGCCAGCAAGAAGGGGGGAACCATCCACGAGCAGTACTTC.